The present T cell receptor beta chain was sequenced within a study of CD8+ T cells in alopecia areata. Study background: Those treated were given oral tofacitinib at 5 to 10 mg twice daily. Treated patients were scored for severity by percent of scalp affected. Study-level results: Under tofacitinib, numerous expanded lesional clonotypes remained detectable in scalp and blood.

After isolation, RNA underwent reverse transcription to generate cDNA as the sequencing template. The repertoire was sequenced with immunoSEQ multiplex PCR; TCRdb's copy has only in-frame clones and lacks some. The sample yields some 150,000 clones, approximately 52% seen once. This CDR3 has 14 residues. The germline gives CDR1 SQVTM, CDR2 ANQGSEA. V was clipped by 1 base and J by 9 bases; unmatched bases: 8. Documented treatment: oral pan-JAK inhibitor, 5-10 mg twice daily. This clone was detected only a few times. Its specificity is unknown. The chain couples TRBV29-1 to TRBJ1-2, with TRBD1 matching 10 bases. The receptor was isolated from a human donor with alopecia areata. The source was CD4+ T cells sorted from blood, collected at roughly week 58, from a patient treated with tofacitinib. CDR3 sequence (DNA): TGCAGCGTTGAAGCAGCCGGGACAGGGGTACGCTACACCTTC. Amino acids: CSVEAAGTGVRYTF.